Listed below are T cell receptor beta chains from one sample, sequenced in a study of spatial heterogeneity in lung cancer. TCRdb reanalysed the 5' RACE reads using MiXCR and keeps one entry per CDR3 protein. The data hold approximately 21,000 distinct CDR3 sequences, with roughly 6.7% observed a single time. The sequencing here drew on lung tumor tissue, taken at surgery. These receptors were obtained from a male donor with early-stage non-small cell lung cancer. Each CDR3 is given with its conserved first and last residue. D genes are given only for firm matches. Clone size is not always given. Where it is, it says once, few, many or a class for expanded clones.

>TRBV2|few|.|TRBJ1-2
TGTGCCAGCAGTGAAGGGGGAAGACGGAACAACTATGGCTACACCTTC
CASSEGGRRNNYGYTF
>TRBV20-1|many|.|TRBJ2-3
TGCAGTGCTAGAGATCTGTCCAGGCTGGCGGCCACAGATACGCAGTATTTT
CSARDLSRLAATDTQYF
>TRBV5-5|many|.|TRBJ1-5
TGTGCCAGCAGCTTGTCCGTAGAGTATCAGCCCCAGCATTTT
CASSLSVEYQPQHF
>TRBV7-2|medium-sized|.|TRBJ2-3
TGTGCCAGCAGCCCCTTTACAGATACGCAGTATTTT
CASSPFTDTQYF
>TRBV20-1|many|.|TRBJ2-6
TGCAGTGCTAGCAACGCCCTCCGGACCACTGGTGGGGCCAACGTCCTGACTTTC
CSASNALRTTGGANVLTF
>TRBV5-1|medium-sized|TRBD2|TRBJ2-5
TGCGCCAGCAGCTCGGGACTAGCGAAGGAGACCCAGTACTTC
CASSSGLAKETQYF
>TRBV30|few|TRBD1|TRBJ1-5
TGTGCCTGGAGTGTACAGGGGGACCAGCCCCAGCATTTT
CAWSVQGDQPQHF
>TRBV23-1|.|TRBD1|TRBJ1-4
TGCGCCAGCAGCATCGGACAGGGGGCGGAAAAACTGTTTTTT
CASSIGQGAEKLFF
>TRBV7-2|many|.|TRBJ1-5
TGTGCCAGCAGCTTAGCGGGGGGAGAGCCCCAGCATTTT
CASSLAGGEPQHF
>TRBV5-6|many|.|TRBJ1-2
TGTGCCAGCAGCCGGGACAAAGGGTATGGCTACACCTTC
CASSRDKGYGYTF
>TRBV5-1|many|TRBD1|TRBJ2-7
TGCGCCAGCACGGACAGGGGGGGCTACGAGCAGTACTTC
CASTDRGGYEQYF
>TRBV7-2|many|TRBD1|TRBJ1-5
TGTGCCAGCAGCTCTGGGACAGGGAGAAGCAATCAGCCCCAGCATTTT
CASSSGTGRSNQPQHF
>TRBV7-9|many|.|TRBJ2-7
TGTGCCAGCAGCTTAGGGTCGCTAGCAGCGTACGAGCAGTACTTC
CASSLGSLAAYEQYF
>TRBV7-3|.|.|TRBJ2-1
TGTGCCAGCAGCTTAGGCGGACCTGGAAGACGGAAGCAGTTCTTC
CASSLGGPGRRKQFF
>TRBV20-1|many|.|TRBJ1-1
TGCAGTGCAATGGACAAAAGGAACACTGAAGCTTTCTTT
CSAMDKRNTEAFF
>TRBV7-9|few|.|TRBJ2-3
TGTGCCAGCAGCTTAGTATGGGGGCAGGGAGATACGCAGTATTTT
CASSLVWGQGDTQYF
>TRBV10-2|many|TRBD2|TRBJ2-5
TGCGCCAGCAGTGAGCCCTTCCTAGCGGGAGTTCGGGAGACCCAGTACTTC
CASSEPFLAGVRETQYF